A single sample is the source of the 9 T cell receptor beta chains below, sequenced in a study of shared clonotypes between healthy human individuals. Repertoires were generated with immunoSEQ multiplex PCR, while TCRdb's copy carries only in-frame clones and drops some. The table shows hundreds of thousands of clones, with about 90% occurring only once. Positively selected for CCR7, the CD45RO-negative cells used as naive CD8 cells excluded terminally differentiated effector memory CD45RA+ cells. The sample consisted of naive CD8+ T cells sorted from blood. The receptors here all came from a man aged 25-45 years in good health.

The gene calls are TRBV28 and TRBJ1-2; TRBD1 agrees at 9 bases. Germline trimming cut 6 bases from V and 3 bases from J; bases unmatched to any gene: 8. The CDR3 is made up of 15 amino acids. CDR1 is MDHEN and CDR2 is SYDVKM in the germline V gene. Here the CDR3 reads CASRKDRGLYYGYTF. The CDR3 DNA sequence: TGTGCCAGCAGAAAGGACAGGGGATTGTACTATGGCTACACCTTC.

V gene TRBV7-9 combines with J gene TRBJ2-7; no clear D gene. The germline gives CDR1 SEHNR, CDR2 FQNEAQ (reference sequence). The CDR3 spans 12 residues. The V gene lost 5 bases and the J gene lost 2 bases, with 7 bases spanning the gap. In nucleotides, the CDR3 is TGTGCCAGCAGCGTCGCCCCCTACGAGCAGTACTTC. Its translation: CASSVAPYEQYF.

This clone is a singleton in its sample. This rearrangement joins TRBV21-1 to TRBJ2-2. TRBV21-1 is reported as a pseudogene. The CDR3 sequence is 15 residues long. CDR3 sequence reads: CASSNFAPPDGELFF. CDR3 in DNA: TGTGCCAGCAGCAATTTCGCCCCGCCGGACGGGGAGCTGTTTTTT.

This chain uses TRBV5-4 with TRBJ1-1; D is perhaps TRBD1 (5 bases). CDR3 length: 13 amino acids. The germline gives CDR1 SGHNT, CDR2 YYREEE (reference sequence). Trimming removed 6 bases at V and 4 bases at J, with 13 bases between. CDR3 in amino acids: CASNPGRGTEAFF. CDR3 DNA: TGTGCCAGCAACCCGGGACGGGGCACTGAAGCTTTCTTT.

The rearrangement links TRBV5-1 to TRBJ2-5, with D possibly TRBD2 on 6 matching bases. V dropped 4 bases and J dropped 3 bases, with 16 bases sitting between them. Germline V lookup: CDR1 SGHRS, CDR2 YFSETQ. The CDR3 consists of 15 residues. This CDR3 reads CASSVLRRGEETQYF. The CDR3, as DNA: TGCGCCAGCAGCGTGCTAAGGCGGGGTGAAGAGACCCAGTACTTC.

V gene TRBV5-1 combines with J gene TRBJ1-4; D may be TRBD1 (5 bases). Trimming pared 4 bases from V and 10 bases from J, leaving 8 bases between. The CDR3 runs 11 residues. Germline CDR1 reads SGHRS; CDR2 reads YFSETQ. The CDR3: CASSPGGKLFF. The CDR3, as DNA: TGCGCCAGCAGCCCCGGGGGAAAACTGTTTTTT.

V gene TRBV6-6 combines with J gene TRBJ2-1; the match to TRBD2 covers 7 bases. The V gene end was trimmed by 0 bases and the J gene end by 3 bases; junction bases not matched to a gene: 2. The CDR3 is 15 amino acids. CDR1 MNHNY and CDR2 SVGAGI come from the germline V gene (reference sequence). For the CDR3, the DNA is TGTGCCAGCAGTTACTCGGCGGGAGTCTACAATGAGCAGTTCTTC. This sequence encodes CASSYSAGVYNEQFF.

The chain couples TRBV4-1 to TRBJ1-2; D call uncertain. CDR3 size: 15 residues. Germline V lookup: CDR1 MGHRA, CDR2 YSYEKL. V lost 1 base and J lost 2, with 11 bases in between. The CDR3 nucleotides are TGCGCCAGCAGCCAAGTATATAGTACCAACTATGGCTACACCTTC. This codes for CASSQVYSTNYGYTF.

The chain joins TRBV29-1 to TRBJ2-1; no definite D call. V shed 4 bases and J shed 2 bases, with 9 bases lying between them. From germline, CDR1 is SQVTM and CDR2 ANQGSEA. The CDR3 consists of 13 residues. The CDR3 DNA is TGCAGCGTTGGGCGGATTACCTACAATGAGCAGTTCTTC. It is translated as CSVGRITYNEQFF.